This T cell receptor beta chain was profiled in a study of blood T cell repertoires in COVID-19. Overall study: The United States, Italy and Spain provided the acute and convalescent COVID-19 samples. PBMCs, B-cell-depleted T cells, or T cells provided the cDNA or gDNA that made up the material.

This CDR3 is built from 15 residues. V gave up 4 bases and J gave up 0 bases, with 9 bases separating them. Germline-derived CDR1 and CDR2 are SNHLY and FYNNEI. In the source study's methods: For nucleated cells, counts were estimated from reference gene primer amplification. Data came from immunoSEQ multiplex PCR; TCRdb stores just in-frame clones and leaves some out. The D gene and trimming were derived from the DNA, and the V and J assignments and clone size from that table. This table has 130,000 or so clones, just over 85% appearing once. Sequences were obtained from peripheral blood. The chain recombines TRBV2 with TRBJ2-2, with D hard to call. The TCR was taken from a woman aged 60-70 years with acute or convalescent COVID-19. Written as DNA, the CDR3 is TGTGCCAGCAGTGGAGTTCGATCGAACACCGGGGAGCTGTTTTTT. Amino acid sequence: CASSGVRSNTGELFF.